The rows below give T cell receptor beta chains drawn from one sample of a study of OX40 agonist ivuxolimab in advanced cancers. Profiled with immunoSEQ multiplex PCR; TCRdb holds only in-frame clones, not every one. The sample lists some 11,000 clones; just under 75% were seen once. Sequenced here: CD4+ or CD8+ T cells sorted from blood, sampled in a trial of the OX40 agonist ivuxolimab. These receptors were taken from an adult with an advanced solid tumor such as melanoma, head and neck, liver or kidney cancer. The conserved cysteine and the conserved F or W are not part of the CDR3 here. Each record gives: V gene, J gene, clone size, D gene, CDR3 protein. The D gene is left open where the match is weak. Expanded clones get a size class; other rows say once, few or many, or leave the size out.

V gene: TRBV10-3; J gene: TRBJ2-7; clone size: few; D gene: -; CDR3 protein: AIRGLDYEQY
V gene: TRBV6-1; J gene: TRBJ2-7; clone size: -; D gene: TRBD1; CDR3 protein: ASSDGTGVDYEQY
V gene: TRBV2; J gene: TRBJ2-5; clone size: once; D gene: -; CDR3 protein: ASSDPTKGGLQETQY
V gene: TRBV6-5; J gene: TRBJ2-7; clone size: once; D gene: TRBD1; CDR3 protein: ASSYWGTGDYEQY
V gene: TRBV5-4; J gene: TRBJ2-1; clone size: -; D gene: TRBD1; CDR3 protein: ASSQETGGYNEQF
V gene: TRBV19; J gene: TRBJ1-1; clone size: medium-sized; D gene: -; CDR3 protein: ASSFWTDVNTEAF
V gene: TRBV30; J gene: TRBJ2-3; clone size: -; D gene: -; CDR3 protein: AWRDLLADTQY
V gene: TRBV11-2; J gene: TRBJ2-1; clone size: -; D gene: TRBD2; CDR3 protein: ASSLGFTSGRLVYEQF
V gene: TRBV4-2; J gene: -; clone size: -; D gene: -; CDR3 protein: ASSQGSGRSYEQY
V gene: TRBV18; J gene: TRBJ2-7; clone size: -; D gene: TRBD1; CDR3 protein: ASSPPGTGVLYEQY
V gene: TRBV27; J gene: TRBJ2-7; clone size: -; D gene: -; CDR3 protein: ASSYTLSRAHEQY
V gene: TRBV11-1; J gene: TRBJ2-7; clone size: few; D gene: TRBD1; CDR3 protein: ASSPYRGHEQY
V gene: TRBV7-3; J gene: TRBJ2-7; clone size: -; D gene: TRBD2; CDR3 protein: ASSDMVNVGTSISYEQY
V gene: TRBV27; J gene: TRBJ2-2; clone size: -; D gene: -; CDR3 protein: ASGSSGPGELF
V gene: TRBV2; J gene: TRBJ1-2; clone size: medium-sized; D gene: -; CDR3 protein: ASSEWTDGYT
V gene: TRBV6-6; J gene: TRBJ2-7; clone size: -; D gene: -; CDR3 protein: ASGAYEQY
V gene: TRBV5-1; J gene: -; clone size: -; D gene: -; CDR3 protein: ASSIYEQY
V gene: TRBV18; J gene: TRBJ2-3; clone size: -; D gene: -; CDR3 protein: ASSPADSPSDTQY
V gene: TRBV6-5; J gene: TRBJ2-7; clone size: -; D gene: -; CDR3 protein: ASRLGTGKGYEQY
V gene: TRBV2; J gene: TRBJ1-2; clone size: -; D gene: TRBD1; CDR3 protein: ASSERQGGNYGYT
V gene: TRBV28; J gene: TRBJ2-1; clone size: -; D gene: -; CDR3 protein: ASSLPGILRVTKDNEQF
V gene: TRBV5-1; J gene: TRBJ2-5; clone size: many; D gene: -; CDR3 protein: ASSLWPGETQY
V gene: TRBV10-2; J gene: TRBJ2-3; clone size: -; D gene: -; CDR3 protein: ATRDSGYITDTQY
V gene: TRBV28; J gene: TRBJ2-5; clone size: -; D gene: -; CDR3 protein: ASMVRGETQY
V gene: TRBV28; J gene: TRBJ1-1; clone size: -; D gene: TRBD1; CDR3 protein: ASSSDGEGATEAF
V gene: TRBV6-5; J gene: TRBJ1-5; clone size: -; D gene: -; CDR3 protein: ASTPMAGNQPQH
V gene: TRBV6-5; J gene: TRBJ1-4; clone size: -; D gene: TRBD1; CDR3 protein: ASSYSSGGSEKLF
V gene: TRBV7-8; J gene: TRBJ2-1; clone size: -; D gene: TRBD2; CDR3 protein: ASSLLPSGTGNEQF
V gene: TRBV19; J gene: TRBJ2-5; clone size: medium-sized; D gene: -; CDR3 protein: ASSISDIQETQY